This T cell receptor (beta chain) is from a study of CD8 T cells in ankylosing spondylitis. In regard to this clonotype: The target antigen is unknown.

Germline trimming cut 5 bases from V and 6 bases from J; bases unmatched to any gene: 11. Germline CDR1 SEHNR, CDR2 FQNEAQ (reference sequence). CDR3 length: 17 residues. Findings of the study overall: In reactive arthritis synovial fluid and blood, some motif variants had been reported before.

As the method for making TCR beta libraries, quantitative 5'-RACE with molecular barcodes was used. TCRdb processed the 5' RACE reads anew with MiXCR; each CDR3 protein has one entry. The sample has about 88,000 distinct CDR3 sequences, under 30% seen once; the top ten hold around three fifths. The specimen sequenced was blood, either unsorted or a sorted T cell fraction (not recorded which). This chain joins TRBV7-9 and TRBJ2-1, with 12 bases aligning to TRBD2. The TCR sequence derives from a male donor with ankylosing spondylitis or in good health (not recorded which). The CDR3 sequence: CASSPRTGTSGLNEQFF. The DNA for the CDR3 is TGTGCCAGCAGCCCCCGAACCGGGACTAGCGGGCTCAATGAGCAGTTCTTC.